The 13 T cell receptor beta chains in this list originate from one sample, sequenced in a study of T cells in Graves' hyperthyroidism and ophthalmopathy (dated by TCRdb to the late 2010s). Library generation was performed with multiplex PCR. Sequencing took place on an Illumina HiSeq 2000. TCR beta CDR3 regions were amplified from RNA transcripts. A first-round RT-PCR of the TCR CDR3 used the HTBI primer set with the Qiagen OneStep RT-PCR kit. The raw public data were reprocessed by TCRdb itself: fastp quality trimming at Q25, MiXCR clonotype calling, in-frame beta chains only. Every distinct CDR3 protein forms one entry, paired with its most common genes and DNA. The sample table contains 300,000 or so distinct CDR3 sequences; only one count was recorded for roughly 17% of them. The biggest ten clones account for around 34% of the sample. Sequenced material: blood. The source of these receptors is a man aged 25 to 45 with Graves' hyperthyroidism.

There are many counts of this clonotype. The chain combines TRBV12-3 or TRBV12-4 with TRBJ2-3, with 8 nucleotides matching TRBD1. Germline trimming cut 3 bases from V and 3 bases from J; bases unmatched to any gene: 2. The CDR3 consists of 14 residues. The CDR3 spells CASSLTGETDTQYF. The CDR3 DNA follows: TGTGCCAGCAGTTTGACAGGGGAAACAGATACGCAGTATTTT.

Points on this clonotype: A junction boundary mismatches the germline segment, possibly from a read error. The CDR3 sequence: CATHSAESTEAFF. The CDR3 DNA reads TGCGCCACCCACAGCGCAGAATCCACTGAAGCTTTCTTT. The chain recombines TRBV6-9 with TRBJ1-1; D is undetermined. The CDR3 contains 13 residues. Germline V lookup: CDR1 MNHGY, CDR2 SVAAGI.

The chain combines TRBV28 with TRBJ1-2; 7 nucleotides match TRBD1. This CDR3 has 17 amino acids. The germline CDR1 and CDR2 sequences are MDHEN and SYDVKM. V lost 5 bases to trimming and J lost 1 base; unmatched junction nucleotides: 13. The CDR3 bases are TGTGCCAGCAGTAACTCCACCGGGACAGAAGATAACTATGGCTACACCTTC. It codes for CASSNSTGTEDNYGYTF.

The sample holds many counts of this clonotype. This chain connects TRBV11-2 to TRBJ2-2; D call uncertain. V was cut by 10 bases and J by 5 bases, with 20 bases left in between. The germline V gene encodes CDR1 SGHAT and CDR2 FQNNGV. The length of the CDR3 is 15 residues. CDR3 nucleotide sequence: TGTGCCACCGCGAGTGTGAGAGGACCAACCGGGGAGCTGTTTTTT. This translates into CATASVRGPTGELFF.

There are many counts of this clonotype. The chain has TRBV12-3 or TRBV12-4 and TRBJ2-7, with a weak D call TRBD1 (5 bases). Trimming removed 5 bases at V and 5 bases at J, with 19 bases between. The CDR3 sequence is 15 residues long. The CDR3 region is CASSPTSSGRNEQYF. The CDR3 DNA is TGTGCCAGCAGTCCCACGTCGTCAGGGCGGAACGAGCAGTACTTC.

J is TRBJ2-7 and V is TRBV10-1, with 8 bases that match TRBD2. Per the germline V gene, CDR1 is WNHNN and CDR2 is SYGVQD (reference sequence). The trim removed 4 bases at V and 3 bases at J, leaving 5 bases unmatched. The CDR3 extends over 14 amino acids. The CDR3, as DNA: TGCGCCAGCAGTGGAAGCGGGAGTCTCTACGAGCAGTACTTC. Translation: CASSGSGSLYEQYF.

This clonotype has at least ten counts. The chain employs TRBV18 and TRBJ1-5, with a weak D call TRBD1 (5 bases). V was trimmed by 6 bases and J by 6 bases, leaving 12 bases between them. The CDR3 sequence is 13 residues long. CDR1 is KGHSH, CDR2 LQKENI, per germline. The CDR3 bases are TGTGCCAGCTCCTCCGGGAGGGGTCAGCCCCAGCATTTT. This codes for CASSSGRGQPQHF. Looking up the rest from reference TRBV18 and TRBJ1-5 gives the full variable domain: NAGVMQNPRHLVRRRGQEARLRCSPMKGHSHVYWYRQLPEEGLKFMVYLQKENIIDESGMPKERFSAEFPKEGPSILRIQQVVRGDSAAYFCASSSGRGQPQHFGDGTRLSIL.

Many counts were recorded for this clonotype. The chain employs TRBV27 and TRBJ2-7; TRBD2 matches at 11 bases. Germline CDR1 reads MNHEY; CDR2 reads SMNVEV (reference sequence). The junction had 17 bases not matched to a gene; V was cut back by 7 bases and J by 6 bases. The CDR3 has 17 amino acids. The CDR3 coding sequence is TGTGCCAGCACCCCTAGACTAGCGGGGATAGCGCCTACCGAGCAGTACTTC. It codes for CASTPRLAGIAPTEQYF.

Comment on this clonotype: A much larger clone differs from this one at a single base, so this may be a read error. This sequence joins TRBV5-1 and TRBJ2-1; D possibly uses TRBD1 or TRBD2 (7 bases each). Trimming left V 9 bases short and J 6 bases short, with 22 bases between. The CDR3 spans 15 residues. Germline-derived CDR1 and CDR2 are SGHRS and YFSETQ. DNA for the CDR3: TGCGCCACCGCAGGGGGGGAGGGCCCTTGCAATGAGCAGTTCTTC. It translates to CATAGGEGPCNEQFF.

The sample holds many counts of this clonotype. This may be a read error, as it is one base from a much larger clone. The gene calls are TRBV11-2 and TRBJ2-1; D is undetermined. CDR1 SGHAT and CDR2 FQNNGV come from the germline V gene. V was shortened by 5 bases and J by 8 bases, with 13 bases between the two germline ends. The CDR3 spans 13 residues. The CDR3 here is CASSQPSADEQFF. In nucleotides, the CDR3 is TGTGCCAGCAGCCAACCCTCGGCAGATGAGCAGTTCTTC.

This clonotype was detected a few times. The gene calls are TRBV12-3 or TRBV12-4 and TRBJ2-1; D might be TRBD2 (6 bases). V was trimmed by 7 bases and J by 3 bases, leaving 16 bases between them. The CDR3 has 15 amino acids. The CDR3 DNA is TGTGCCAGCACCCTTGGGGGACTCGACTACAATGAGCAGTTCTTC. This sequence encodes CASTLGGLDYNEQFF.

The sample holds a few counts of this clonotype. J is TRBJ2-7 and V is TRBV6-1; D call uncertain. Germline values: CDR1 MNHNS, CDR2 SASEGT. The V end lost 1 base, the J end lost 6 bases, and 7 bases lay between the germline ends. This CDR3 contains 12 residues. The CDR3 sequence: CASSEGWGEQYF. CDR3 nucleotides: TGTGCCAGCAGTGAAGGATGGGGCGAGCAGTACTTC.

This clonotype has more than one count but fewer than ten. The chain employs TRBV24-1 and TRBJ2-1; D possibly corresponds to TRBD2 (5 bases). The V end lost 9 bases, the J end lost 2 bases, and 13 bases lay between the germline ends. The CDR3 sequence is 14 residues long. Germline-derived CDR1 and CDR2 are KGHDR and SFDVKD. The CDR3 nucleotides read TGTGCCACCGTAAGAGGGTCGCCCTACAATGAGCAGTTCTTC. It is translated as CATVRGSPYNEQFF.